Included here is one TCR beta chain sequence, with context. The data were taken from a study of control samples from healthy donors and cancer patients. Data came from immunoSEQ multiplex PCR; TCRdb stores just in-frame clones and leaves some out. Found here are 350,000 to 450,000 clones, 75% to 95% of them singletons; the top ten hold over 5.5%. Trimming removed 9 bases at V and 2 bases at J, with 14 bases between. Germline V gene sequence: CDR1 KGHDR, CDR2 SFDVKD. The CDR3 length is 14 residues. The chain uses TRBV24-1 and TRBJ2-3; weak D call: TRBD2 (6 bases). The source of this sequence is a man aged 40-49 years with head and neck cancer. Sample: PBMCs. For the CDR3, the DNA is TGTGCCACCCAAAGGCGGGGATACACAGATACGCAGTATTTT. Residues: CATQRRGYTDTQYF.